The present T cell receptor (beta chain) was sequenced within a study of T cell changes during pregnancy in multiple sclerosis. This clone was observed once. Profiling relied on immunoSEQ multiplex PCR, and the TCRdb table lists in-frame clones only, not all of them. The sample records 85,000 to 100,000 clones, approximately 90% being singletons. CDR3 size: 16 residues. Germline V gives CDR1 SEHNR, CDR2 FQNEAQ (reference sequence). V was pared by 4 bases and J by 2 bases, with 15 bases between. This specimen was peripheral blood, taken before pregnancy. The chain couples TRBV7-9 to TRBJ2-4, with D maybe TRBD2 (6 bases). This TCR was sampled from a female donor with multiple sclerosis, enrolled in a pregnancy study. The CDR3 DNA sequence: TGTGCCAGCAGCTCCTATGGGGGGACGACCAAAAACATTCAGTACTTC. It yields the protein CASSSYGGTTKNIQYF.